These T cell receptor beta chains were read from a single sample in a study of beta chain features in type 1 diabetes. Generated by immunoSEQ multiplex PCR, the TCRdb table keeps only in-frame clones and is missing some. The sample contains 630,000 or so clones, about 14% of which appear only once. The sample comprised naive CD4+ T cells from blood. The receptors shown here come from a man between 18 and 35 years old with type 1 diabetes. Each CDR3 is given with its conserved first and last residue. Each record gives: clone size, J gene, D gene, V gene, CDR3 DNA, CDR3 protein. D genes are given only for firm matches. Clone sizes are given selectively: once, few, many, or a class where the clone is expanded.

size: NA; J: TRBJ2-1; D: NA; V: TRBV11-3; DNA: TGTGCCAGCAGCCCCCCAGGGTTCCGTGAGCAGTTCTTC; CDR3: CASSPPGFREQFF
size: few; J: TRBJ1-2; D: TRBD1; V: TRBV7-2; DNA: TGTGCCAGCAGCCCCGACAGGGGGAGCGGCTACACCTTC; CDR3: CASSPDRGSGYTF
size: NA; J: TRBJ2-5; D: NA; V: TRBV2; DNA: TGTGCCAGCAGCTCGTATGGGCAGGCAGAAGAGACCCAGTACTTC; CDR3: CASSSYGQAEETQYF
size: NA; J: TRBJ1-4; D: TRBD1; V: TRBV7-8; DNA: TGTGCCAGCAGTTTCACAGGGTCAGGGGGTGAAAAACTGTTTTTT; CDR3: CASSFTGSGGEKLFF
size: NA; J: TRBJ2-1; D: NA; V: TRBV7-2; DNA: TGTGCCAGCGGGCCTACAGCGTGGGGGAATGAGCAGTTCTTC; CDR3: CASGPTAWGNEQFF
size: few; J: TRBJ2-3; D: NA; V: TRBV6-6; DNA: TGTGCCAGCCGCCGGGACGGGGGATTTCCGCAGTATTTT; CDR3: CASRRDGGFPQYF
size: NA; J: TRBJ2-1; D: TRBD2; V: TRBV6-4; DNA: TGTGCCAGCAGTGTAAATAGCGGGAGTTACAATGAGCAGTTCTTC; CDR3: CASSVNSGSYNEQFF
size: NA; J: TRBJ2-5; D: NA; V: TRBV27; DNA: TGTGCCAGCAGTTTACCGGGGGCCCCAGCCCAGTACTTC; CDR3: CASSLPGAPAQYF
size: NA; J: TRBJ2-5; D: NA; V: TRBV7-9; DNA: TGTGCCAGCAGCTCCCCCTCCCAGGGCCACGAGACCCAGTACTTC; CDR3: CASSSPSQGHETQYF
size: NA; J: TRBJ2-5; D: NA; V: TRBV6-1; DNA: TGTGCCAGCAGTGATGGGCAGAGAGAGACCCAGTACTTC; CDR3: CASSDGQRETQYF
size: few; J: TRBJ2-7; D: TRBD2; V: TRBV7-9; DNA: TGTGCCAGCAGCTTCCGGGGGGGATACGAGCAGTACTTC; CDR3: CASSFRGGYEQYF
size: NA; J: TRBJ1-1; D: NA; V: TRBV28; DNA: TGTGCCAGCAGTTTGGGGAGGCAGTTTGAAGCTTTCTTT; CDR3: CASSLGRQFEAFF
size: NA; J: TRBJ1-1; D: NA; V: TRBV28; DNA: TGTGCCAGCTGTTCCCCAGGGGCCACTGAAGCTTTCTTT; CDR3: CASCSPGATEAFF
size: few; J: TRBJ1-2; D: NA; V: TRBV18; DNA: TGTGCCAGCTCACCGGACAGTAGCTATGGCTACACCTTC; CDR3: CASSPDSSYGYTF
size: NA; J: TRBJ1-5; D: TRBD1; V: TRBV5-6; DNA: TGTGCCAGCAGCTTCAGTCAGGGGGAAGGACCTCATTTT; CDR3: CASSFSQGEGPHF
size: few; J: TRBJ2-4; D: NA; V: TRBV9; DNA: TGTGCCAGCAGCGTAGGTCTAGCCAAAAACATTCAGTACTTC; CDR3: CASSVGLAKNIQYF
size: few; J: TRBJ1-1; D: NA; V: TRBV12-2; DNA: TGTGCAAGTCGCTTATACGAGGGGGCTCTGAACACTGAAGCTTTCTTT; CDR3: CASRLYEGALNTEAFF
size: NA; J: TRBJ1-2; D: TRBD1; V: TRBV14; DNA: TGTGCCAGCAGCCCCCTTGGACAGGACTATGGCTACACCTTC; CDR3: CASSPLGQDYGYTF
size: few; J: TRBJ1-2; D: TRBD1; V: TRBV30; DNA: TGTGCCTGGAGAGAAACAGGGGTCCCCTCCTATGGCTACACCTTC; CDR3: CAWRETGVPSYGYTF
size: few; J: TRBJ1-2; D: NA; V: TRBV6-5; DNA: TGTGCCATTAAAAAGGACAGCTATGGCTACACCTTC; CDR3: CAIKKDSYGYTF
size: once; J: TRBJ1-1; D: NA; V: TRBV25-1; DNA: TGTGCCAGCAGTGAGACGAAATACACTGAAGCTTTCTTT; CDR3: CASSETKYTEAFF
size: few; J: TRBJ1-4; D: TRBD1; V: TRBV7-9; DNA: TGTGCCAGCAGCTTGGGACAGACAACTAATGAAAAACTGTTTTTT; CDR3: CASSLGQTTNEKLFF
size: NA; J: TRBJ2-3; D: NA; V: TRBV29-1; DNA: TGCAGCCTTGGGAAGGGCAGGGGAGGCGCAGATACGCAGTATTTT; CDR3: CSLGKGRGGADTQYF
size: few; J: TRBJ1-1; D: NA; V: TRBV28; DNA: TGTGCCAGCACCCCGGCAGGGAAGAACACTGAAGCTTTCTTT; CDR3: CASTPAGKNTEAFF
size: NA; J: TRBJ2-5; D: NA; V: TRBV7-6; DNA: TGTGCCAGCAGCCTCGGACCCCCGGGTGGCGAGACCCAGTACTTC; CDR3: CASSLGPPGGETQYF
size: NA; J: TRBJ2-1; D: TRBD1; V: TRBV30; DNA: TGTGCCTGGAACCCGACAGGGAAGGATGAGCAGTTCTTC; CDR3: CAWNPTGKDEQFF
size: NA; J: TRBJ1-3; D: NA; V: TRBV7-9; DNA: TGTGCCAGCAGCACCTATAGAGGCGCGATCTCTGGAAACACCATATATTTT; CDR3: CASSTYRGAISGNTIYF
size: NA; J: TRBJ1-6; D: NA; V: TRBV6-6; DNA: TGTGCCAGCATTGGGGGGTCCGGATTATATAATTCACCCCTCCACTTT; CDR3: CASIGGSGLYNSPLHF
size: few; J: TRBJ2-1; D: NA; V: TRBV20-1; DNA: TGCAGTGCTAACGAATACAATGAGCAGTTCTTC; CDR3: CSANEYNEQFF
size: few; J: TRBJ1-6; D: NA; V: TRBV6-5; DNA: TGTGCCAGCAGTTACTCGAGTGGTTCACCCCTCCACTTT; CDR3: CASSYSSGSPLHF
size: once; J: TRBJ1-4; D: NA; V: TRBV6-5; DNA: TGTGCCAGCAGACCGGGACCCATTAATGAAAAACTGTTTTTT; CDR3: CASRPGPINEKLFF
size: NA; J: TRBJ1-2; D: TRBD1; V: TRBV29-1; DNA: TGCAGCGTTGAAGACGCCCCAGGGGGGACGGGAGGCTACACCTTC; CDR3: CSVEDAPGGTGGYTF
size: NA; J: TRBJ1-4; D: NA; V: TRBV2; DNA: TGTGCCAGCAGGCCCTGGGAGGGAGAAAAACTGTTTTTT; CDR3: CASRPWEGEKLFF
size: NA; J: TRBJ1-6; D: NA; V: TRBV9; DNA: TGTGCCAGCAGCCCAGAGACGGGGAATTCACCCCTCCACTTT; CDR3: CASSPETGNSPLHF
size: few; J: TRBJ2-1; D: NA; V: TRBV7-9; DNA: TGTGCCAGCAGCTCGACAGGATTGGGGGCGGGAACAACGCTCGGGTTCTTC; CDR3: CASSSTGLGAGTTLGFF
size: NA; J: TRBJ1-1; D: NA; V: TRBV6-1; DNA: TGTGCCAGCAGAGGAGGGAGGAACACTGAAGCTTTCTTT; CDR3: CASRGGRNTEAFF
size: few; J: TRBJ2-7; D: TRBD1; V: TRBV18; DNA: TGTGCCAGCTCCTTCGGGACAGGGAACTACGAGCAGTACTTC; CDR3: CASSFGTGNYEQYF
size: few; J: TRBJ1-1; D: TRBD1; V: TRBV6-1; DNA: TGTGCCAGCATCCCAGGGGGAAAGAGCACTGAAGCTTTCTTT; CDR3: CASIPGGKSTEAFF
size: NA; J: TRBJ2-5; D: NA; V: TRBV19; DNA: TGTGCCAGTAGCCACAGGGACGGCCAAGAGACCCAGTACTTC; CDR3: CASSHRDGQETQYF
size: few; J: TRBJ1-3; D: NA; V: TRBV30; DNA: TGTGCCTGGAGTGTAATGACCGACACCATATATTTT; CDR3: CAWSVMTDTIYF
size: few; J: TRBJ2-3; D: TRBD2; V: TRBV4-2; DNA: TGTGCCAGCAGCCAATGGGAGGGGCTGGGAGATACGCAGTATTTT; CDR3: CASSQWEGLGDTQYF
size: NA; J: TRBJ1-3; D: NA; V: TRBV9; DNA: TGTGCCAGCAGCTCACCTGGCACCATATATTTT; CDR3: CASSSPGTIYF
size: NA; J: TRBJ2-1; D: TRBD2; V: TRBV11-2; DNA: TGTGCCAGCAGCGCCTGGCCGGGACTACGACTGAACAATGAGCAGTTCTTC; CDR3: CASSAWPGLRLNNEQFF
size: NA; J: TRBJ2-1; D: NA; V: TRBV18; DNA: TGTGCCAGCTCACCACAAGTGTACAATGAGCAGTTCTTC; CDR3: CASSPQVYNEQFF
size: NA; J: TRBJ2-7; D: NA; V: TRBV7-9; DNA: TGTGCCAGCAGCTTAGAGACAGGCCTCTACGAGCAGTACTTC; CDR3: CASSLETGLYEQYF
size: NA; J: TRBJ1-6; D: NA; V: TRBV11-2; DNA: TGTGCCAGCAGCCTAGGTTTAAAGGGGAGTAATTCACCCCTCCACTTT; CDR3: CASSLGLKGSNSPLHF
size: few; J: TRBJ1-2; D: NA; V: TRBV18; DNA: TGTGCCAGCTCACCCCGGAACAGCTCCTATGGCTACACCTTC; CDR3: CASSPRNSSYGYTF
size: few; J: TRBJ2-4; D: TRBD1; V: TRBV7-7; DNA: TGTGCTAGCAGCTTGGGACAGGGGGCGGTTCAGTACTTC; CDR3: CASSLGQGAVQYF
size: few; J: TRBJ2-5; D: TRBD1; V: TRBV5-6; DNA: TGTGCCAGCAGTTTAGCCGGGACAGGGGTAGAGACCCAGTACTTC; CDR3: CASSLAGTGVETQYF
size: NA; J: TRBJ2-5; D: TRBD1; V: TRBV19; DNA: TGTGCCAGTAGTATAGGGCAGGGGGCGCAGGCTGGATGGGAGACCCAGTACTTC; CDR3: CASSIGQGAQAGWETQYF
size: few; J: TRBJ2-5; D: NA; V: TRBV4-2; DNA: TGTGCCAGCAGCCCCTCCAGCCGGGGGAGGGAGACCCAGTACTTC; CDR3: CASSPSSRGRETQYF